The source of this TCR beta chain is a study of spatial heterogeneity in lung cancer (dated 2019 in TCRdb). Background for the entire study: Beta-chain transcripts were consistently detected in greater numbers than alpha-chain transcripts, which likely reflected higher beta-chain transcript abundance. In the raw uncorrected reads, each unique combination of TCR and UMI appeared more than ten times on average. TCR alpha and beta repertoires were quantitatively compared across multiple tumor regions, matched nontumor lung and blood in non-small cell lung cancer. TCR repertoire features were related to nonsynonymous mutation counts determined by whole-exome sequencing of tumor tissue. At surgery, both alpha and beta chains were TCR-sequenced in roughly 230 tumor regions, approximately 64 matched nontumor lung samples and 56 PBMC samples.

Relative to its sample, this clonotype is large (0.1 to 1%). Its antigen remains unidentified. Per-base quality was not reported, and no clone a single base away is much larger than it. The germline V gene specifies SQVTM as CDR1 and ANQGSEA as CDR2. The CDR3 sequence holds 13 residues, the cysteine and phenylalanine included. Only the CDR3 DNA is retained, 39 bases long and in frame from the first base. V lost 5 bases and J lost 1 base; the stretch between them is 11 bases long. The method behind the library was 5' RACE. For sequencing, a NextSeq 500 was employed. In the TCR library protocol, a unique molecular identifier was attached to each TCR cDNA molecule so that PCR and sequencing errors could be corrected. As for the authors' bioinformatics: TCR identification, UMI-based error correction and CDR3 extraction were all carried out with Decombinator tools. Expanded TCRs were defined as those above a frequency of 2 per 1,000, corresponding to the top 1% of the tumor frequency distribution. Renyi diversity was calculated using the R vegan package after each repertoire was subsampled 100 times to 5,000 TCRs. CDR3 similarity networks were built from amino acid triplet string-kernel similarity, connecting CDR3s with pairwise similarity above 0.82. Using fastp at Q25 and MiXCR, TCRdb reprocessed the public reads and kept productive beta chains. A single entry per CDR3 protein holds the most common genes and DNA from its merged rows. The V and J calls and clone size are TCRdb's, not the authors'. The table for this sample lists several thousand distinct CDR3 sequences; roughly 9.8% of them were counted only once. 25% to 30% of the sample belongs to the ten largest clones.

General study outcomes and caveats: Additional single-cell paired TCR alpha and beta sequencing was considered necessary to confirm, at a functional level, the hypothesis that regional TCRs recognize regional mutations.

The sample's time point, from its label and the paper: sample taken at primary tumor resection. Samples were obtained from 72 patients with early-stage, untreated non-small cell lung cancer from the lung TRACERx cohort. For TCR sequencing, whole RNA was extracted from tumor and nontumor lung tissue, or from cryopreserved PBMC samples, and no cell sorting was done. Only patients with enough RNA available from two or more tumor regions were chosen for TCR sequencing. Before being selected, tumor and adjacent nontumor lung specimens were reviewed by a lung pathologist. The sequences come from normal lung tissue next to the tumor, collected at surgery. The receptor comes from a male donor with early-stage non-small cell lung cancer. The chain employs TRBV29-1 and TRBJ1-2; no D segment can be confidently identified. Read as DNA, the sequence is TGCAGCGTTTGGAAGGGTTTTAACTATGGCTACACCTTC. Translated, it gives CSVWKGFNYGYTF. The entire variable domain, with the stretches around the CDR3 drawn from the reference TRBV29-1 and TRBJ1-2 proteins, is SAVISQKPSRDICQRGTSLTIQCQVDSQVTMMFWYRQQPGQSLTLIATANQGSEATYESGFVIDKFPISRPNLTFSTLTVSNMSPEDSSIYLCSVWKGFNYGYTFGSGTRLTVV.